These T cell receptor beta chains were read from a single sample in a study of shared clonotypes between healthy human individuals. Assay used: immunoSEQ multiplex PCR; TCRdb lists only in-frame clones, some missing. The table records about 1.1 million clones, around 78% of them present only once. The material sequenced was memory CD4+ T cells from PBMCs. The receptors were gathered from a man aged 18 to 35 in good health. Some clones in this sample may be carry-over from other donors' samples. Both conserved end residues are part of each CDR3. A D gene is named only where the DNA matches it firmly. The listing skips clone size in some rows; elsewhere it reads once, few, many or a size class.

clone size: -; J gene: TRBJ1-6; D gene: -; V gene: TRBV6-1; CDR3 protein: CASSADSRGVDSPLHF; CDR3 DNA: TGTGCCAGCAGTGCAGACTCCCGGGGGGTTGATTCACCCCTCCACTTT
clone size: few; J gene: TRBJ2-7; D gene: -; V gene: TRBV11-2; CDR3 protein: CASSLVIIGQMSSYEQYF; CDR3 DNA: TGTGCCAGCAGCTTAGTGATAATAGGCCAGATGAGCTCCTACGAGCAGTACTTC
clone size: few; J gene: TRBJ2-7; D gene: -; V gene: TRBV10-3; CDR3 protein: CAIRDAEIGEQYF; CDR3 DNA: TGTGCCATCAGGGACGCGGAGATCGGCGAGCAGTACTTC
clone size: -; J gene: TRBJ2-7; D gene: TRBD2; V gene: TRBV18; CDR3 protein: CASSPEGWLAGADEQYF; CDR3 DNA: TGTGCCAGCTCACCAGAGGGTTGGCTAGCGGGGGCTGACGAGCAGTACTTC
clone size: -; J gene: TRBJ2-3; D gene: -; V gene: TRBV9; CDR3 protein: CASSVSGGTDTQYF; CDR3 DNA: TGTGCCAGCAGCGTTTCCGGGGGCACAGATACGCAGTATTTT
clone size: many; J gene: TRBJ2-2; D gene: -; V gene: TRBV19; CDR3 protein: CASRPLFGELFF; CDR3 DNA: TGTGCCAGTAGACCCCTTTTCGGGGAGCTGTTTTTT
clone size: -; J gene: TRBJ1-5; D gene: TRBD1; V gene: TRBV27; CDR3 protein: CASSSGTAGGQPQHF; CDR3 DNA: TGTGCCAGCAGTTCCGGGACAGCGGGCGGTCAGCCCCAGCATTTT
clone size: once; J gene: TRBJ2-2; D gene: -; V gene: TRBV18; CDR3 protein: CASSPTADTGELFF; CDR3 DNA: TGTGCCAGCTCACCAACAGCCGACACCGGGGAGCTGTTTTTT
clone size: -; J gene: TRBJ1-2; D gene: -; V gene: TRBV27; CDR3 protein: CASSRTTGMDYGYTF; CDR3 DNA: TGTGCCAGCAGTAGGACGACAGGTATGGACTATGGCTACACCTTC
clone size: once; J gene: TRBJ2-5; D gene: -; V gene: TRBV5-5; CDR3 protein: CASSGGGRETQYF; CDR3 DNA: TGTGCCAGCAGCGGGGGTGGCCGCGAGACCCAGTACTTC
clone size: -; J gene: TRBJ2-4; D gene: TRBD2; V gene: TRBV2; CDR3 protein: CASRLGLAYDIQYF; CDR3 DNA: TGTGCCAGCAGACTGGGACTAGCGTACGACATTCAGTACTTC
clone size: -; J gene: TRBJ1-2; D gene: -; V gene: TRBV7-3; CDR3 protein: CASSSGQMGDGYTF; CDR3 DNA: TGTGCCAGCAGCTCCGGACAGATGGGGGATGGCTACACCTTC
clone size: -; J gene: TRBJ1-1; D gene: -; V gene: TRBV20-1; CDR3 protein: CSGQGHTEAFF; CDR3 DNA: TGCAGTGGGCAGGGGCACACTGAAGCTTTCTTT
clone size: -; J gene: TRBJ2-1; D gene: TRBD2; V gene: TRBV7-2; CDR3 protein: CASSVQAGDYNEQFF; CDR3 DNA: TGTGCCAGCAGCGTTCAAGCGGGAGATTACAATGAGCAGTTCTTC
clone size: -; J gene: TRBJ1-2; D gene: TRBD1; V gene: TRBV7-8; CDR3 protein: CASSSGGGYTF; CDR3 DNA: TGTGCCAGCAGCTCAGGGGGTGGCTACACCTTC
clone size: -; J gene: TRBJ2-6; D gene: -; V gene: TRBV5-1; CDR3 protein: CASSPYGGPGANVLTF; CDR3 DNA: TGCGCCAGCAGCCCCTATGGGGGTCCTGGGGCCAACGTCCTGACTTTC
clone size: -; J gene: TRBJ1-5; D gene: -; V gene: TRBV29-1; CDR3 protein: CSVAGVSNQPQHF; CDR3 DNA: TGCAGCGTTGCAGGGGTTAGCAATCAGCCCCAGCATTTT
clone size: -; J gene: TRBJ1-1; D gene: -; V gene: TRBV28; CDR3 protein: CASSRSGRGPTEAFF; CDR3 DNA: TGTGCCAGCAGTCGGTCGGGAAGGGGCCCCACTGAAGCTTTCTTT
clone size: few; J gene: TRBJ2-2; D gene: TRBD2; V gene: TRBV27; CDR3 protein: CASSFRGSGRGTGELFF; CDR3 DNA: TGTGCCAGCAGTTTTCGTGGGAGCGGGAGGGGCACCGGGGAGCTGTTTTTT
clone size: few; J gene: TRBJ2-2; D gene: TRBD2; V gene: TRBV4-2; CDR3 protein: CASSQPGLAGTGELFF; CDR3 DNA: TGTGCCAGCAGCCAACCGGGACTAGCGGGAACCGGGGAGCTGTTTTTT
clone size: -; J gene: TRBJ1-1; D gene: -; V gene: TRBV29-1; CDR3 protein: CSVEGRQANTEAFF; CDR3 DNA: TGCAGCGTTGAAGGTCGACAGGCCAACACTGAAGCTTTCTTT
clone size: -; J gene: TRBJ1-5; D gene: -; V gene: TRBV27; CDR3 protein: CASSSTDSNNQPQHF; CDR3 DNA: TGTGCCAGCAGTTCCACAGACAGCAACAATCAGCCCCAGCATTTT
clone size: few; J gene: TRBJ1-2; D gene: -; V gene: TRBV18; CDR3 protein: CASSQNRDGYTF; CDR3 DNA: TGTGCCAGCTCACAAAACAGGGACGGCTACACCTTC
clone size: -; J gene: TRBJ2-7; D gene: TRBD2; V gene: TRBV5-6; CDR3 protein: CATRLAGISYEQYF; CDR3 DNA: TGTGCCACCCGGTTAGCGGGGATCTCCTACGAGCAGTACTTC
clone size: -; J gene: TRBJ1-4; D gene: TRBD1; V gene: TRBV7-2; CDR3 protein: CASSFTGTGEKLFF; CDR3 DNA: TGTGCCAGCAGCTTTACCGGGACAGGGGAAAAACTGTTTTTT
clone size: -; J gene: TRBJ2-3; D gene: TRBD2; V gene: TRBV5-1; CDR3 protein: CASSEDSGSTTDTQYF; CDR3 DNA: TGCGCCAGCAGCGAGGATAGCGGGAGCACCACAGATACGCAGTATTTT
clone size: once; J gene: TRBJ2-5; D gene: TRBD1; V gene: TRBV10-3; CDR3 protein: CASTTGQGQETQYF; CDR3 DNA: TGTGCCAGCACCACGGGACAGGGGCAAGAGACCCAGTACTTC
clone size: once; J gene: TRBJ2-1; D gene: TRBD2; V gene: TRBV9; CDR3 protein: CASSVASGRAYNEQFF; CDR3 DNA: TGTGCCAGCAGCGTAGCGTCCGGGAGGGCCTACAATGAGCAGTTCTTC
clone size: -; J gene: TRBJ2-3; D gene: -; V gene: TRBV7-9; CDR3 protein: CASSFDLNTQYF; CDR3 DNA: TGTGCCAGCAGCTTTGACCTGAATACGCAGTATTTT
clone size: -; J gene: TRBJ2-7; D gene: -; V gene: TRBV27; CDR3 protein: CASSSPGTRGYEQYF; CDR3 DNA: TGTGCCAGCAGTTCCCCAGGCACCCGGGGCTACGAGCAGTACTTC
clone size: -; J gene: TRBJ1-4; D gene: -; V gene: TRBV7-9; CDR3 protein: CASSLQDRGGVFF; CDR3 DNA: TGTGCCAGCAGCTTACAAGATAGGGGGGGAGTGTTTTTT
clone size: many; J gene: TRBJ2-7; D gene: TRBD2; V gene: TRBV5-6; CDR3 protein: CASSPLEREIPTKQYF; CDR3 DNA: TGTGCCAGCAGCCCTCTCGAGCGGGAGATCCCGACGAAGCAGTACTTC
clone size: -; J gene: TRBJ1-2; D gene: -; V gene: TRBV6-1; CDR3 protein: CASSEDQGRSGYTF; CDR3 DNA: TGTGCCAGCAGTGAAGATCAGGGGCGTAGTGGCTACACCTTC
clone size: many; J gene: TRBJ2-5; D gene: TRBD2; V gene: TRBV10-3; CDR3 protein: CATRAGEAETQYF; CDR3 DNA: TGTGCCACCAGAGCGGGAGAGGCAGAGACCCAGTACTTC
clone size: -; J gene: TRBJ1-1; D gene: -; V gene: TRBV11-3; CDR3 protein: CASSASALSGAFF; CDR3 DNA: TGTGCCAGCAGCGCGTCGGCTTTATCCGGAGCTTTCTTT